This TCR beta chain was identified in a study of blood T cells in healthy people across ages (dated by TCRdb to 2014 to 2015). The study in broad terms: In model experiments, roughly one uniquely barcoded TCR beta cDNA molecule per two T cells was captured by template switching. To track age-related changes in TCR beta repertoire diversity, the study relied on deep sequencing normalized with unique cDNA molecular identifiers. Four age groups were formed from the donors: young (average 16 years), middle-aged (around 39), aged (around 62) and long-lived (more than 75). To avoid experimental bias, donors of different ages were spread randomly across the sequencing lanes. For two donors (one aged 18 to 30 and one aged 80 or older), the study analyzed two additional independent replicas of 1 million unique cDNA reads from the same blood draw.

The donors were 40 or so Caucasian individuals from Russia, aged about 6 to 95 years, who were systemically healthy. Each donor gave 8 to 10 milliliters of peripheral blood, collected into EDTA-treated Vacutainer tubes. Ficoll-Paque density-gradient centrifugation was used to isolate PBMCs, with at least 7 million per sample. Total RNA, at least 5.5 micrograms per sample, was extracted from PBMCs with Trizol reagent. Naive CD45RAhigh/CD27high T cell percentages were measured by flow cytometry on a PBMC aliquot from every donor. For this clonotype: Its antigen has not been determined. The sample holds no much larger clone one base away, and base qualities are not on file.

The method was 5' RACE. TCRdb records Illumina HiSeq 2500 as the sequencer. A second PCR of 7 to 11 cycles was run with a J-beta primer mix and a sample-barcoded 5' primer. Each TCR beta cDNA molecule received a unique molecular identifier from a template-switch 5' adaptor carrying 12 random nucleotides. Each sample yielded at least 3 million CDR3-containing paired-end reads. First-strand cDNA synthesis was performed from all RNA using the Mint cDNA synthesis kit, with priming by a TRBC-specific oligonucleotide. Following uracil-DNA glycosylase treatment, all cDNA underwent a first 18-cycle PCR with the universal primers M1SS and BC2_uni_R. Concerning the study's data processing: Normalization of each sample was performed by random selection of 1 million high-quality reads, each carrying a distinct molecular identifier. Instead of being binned into consensus sequences, reads that shared molecular identifiers were thrown out. MiTCR, run with a Q25 quality threshold and the strictest error-elimination algorithm, handled CDR3 identification, clonotype clustering and error correction. A nonparametric unseen species model using Euler transformation provided a lower-bound estimate of total TCR beta diversity. TCRdb trimmed public reads at Q25 via fastp, called clones via MiXCR and kept in-frame beta chains. Each entry is one CDR3 protein sequence, shown with its most common DNA and genes. What appears here as the V and J calls and clone size reflects TCRdb's work, not the paper's. The sample table shows about 1.4 million distinct CDR3 sequences, and around 55% are seen once. The ten largest clones capture 5% to 7% of the sample.

What the study reported, not specific to this receptor: Conclusive comparison of naive and antigen-experienced compartments was prevented by the profiling of bulk unsorted PBMCs. As age increased, observed TCR beta diversity per million T cells dropped in a roughly linear way, and a significant reduction was already evident by age 40. Estimates of total diversity based on one million sequenced T cells were considered lower bounds and underestimates. The long-lived group showed more naive CD4+ T cells, fewer expanded clones and increased TCR diversity than the aged group, suggesting age selection. Because donor CMV infection status was unknown, age-related changes in expanded clonotypes were potentially confounded. There was a strong correlation between observed TCR beta diversity and the percentage of naive T cells measured by flow cytometry.

V drops 4 bases and J drops 5 bases, leaving 17 bases in between. CDR1 and CDR2 were assigned from the germline V gene (reference sequence) as DFQATT and SNEGSKA. Taken from cysteine to phenylalanine, the CDR3 has 14 residues. The only DNA kept is the CDR3, 42 bases in frame from the first base. The receptor chain draws on TRBV20-1 and TRBJ1-1, with an unclear D gene assignment. The sequenced material came from blood. This receptor was taken from a man younger than 30 in good health. The CDR3 protein: CSATRADRWTEAFF. The nucleotide sequence is TGCAGTGCTACTAGGGCCGACCGGTGGACTGAAGCTTTCTTT.